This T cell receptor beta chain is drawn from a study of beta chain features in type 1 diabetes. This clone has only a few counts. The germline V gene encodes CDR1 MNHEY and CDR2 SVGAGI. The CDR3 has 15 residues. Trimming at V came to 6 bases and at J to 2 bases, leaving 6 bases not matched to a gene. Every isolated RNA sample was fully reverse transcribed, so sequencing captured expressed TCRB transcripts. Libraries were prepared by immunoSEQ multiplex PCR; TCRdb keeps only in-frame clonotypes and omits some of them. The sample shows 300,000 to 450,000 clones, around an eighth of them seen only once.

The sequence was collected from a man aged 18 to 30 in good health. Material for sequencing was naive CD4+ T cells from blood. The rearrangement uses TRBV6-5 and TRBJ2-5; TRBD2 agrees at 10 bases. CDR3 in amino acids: CASRTTSGSQETQYF. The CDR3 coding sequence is TGTGCCAGCAGAACGACTAGCGGGTCACAAGAGACCCAGTACTTC.